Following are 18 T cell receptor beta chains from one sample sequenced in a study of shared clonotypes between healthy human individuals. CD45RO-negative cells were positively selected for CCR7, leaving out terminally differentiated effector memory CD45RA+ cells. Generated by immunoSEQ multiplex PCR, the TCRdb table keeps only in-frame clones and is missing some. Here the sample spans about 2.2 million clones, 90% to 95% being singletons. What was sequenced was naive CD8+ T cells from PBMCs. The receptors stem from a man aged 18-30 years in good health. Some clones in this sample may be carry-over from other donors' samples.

The CDR3 DNA is TGTGCCAGCACCCAGTTAGCGGGAGGGCCGCCCGAGCAGTACTTC. It is translated as CASTQLAGGPPEQYF. This chain joins TRBV6-5 and TRBJ2-7, with TRBD2 identical over 11 bases. Germline CDR1 and CDR2: MNHEY and SVGAGI. V lost 7 bases and J lost 6; bases outside the gene matches: 11. This CDR3 is 15 amino acids long.

The CDR3 here is CASGPGTREETQYF. The CDR3 DNA follows: TGCGCCAGCGGGCCCGGGACTAGGGAAGAGACCCAGTACTTC. This chain links TRBV4-3 with TRBJ2-5; 8 bases align to TRBD2. CDR3 length equals 14 residues. Germline lookup yields CDR1 LGHNA and CDR2 YSLEER. V was clipped by 8 bases and J by 3 bases; unmatched bases: 8.

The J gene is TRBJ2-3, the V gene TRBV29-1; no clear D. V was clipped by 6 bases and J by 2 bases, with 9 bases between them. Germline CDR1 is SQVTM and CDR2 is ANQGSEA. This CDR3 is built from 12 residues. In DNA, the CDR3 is TGCAGCGTCCCGGACCCCACAGATACGCAGTATTTT. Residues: CSVPDPTDTQYF.

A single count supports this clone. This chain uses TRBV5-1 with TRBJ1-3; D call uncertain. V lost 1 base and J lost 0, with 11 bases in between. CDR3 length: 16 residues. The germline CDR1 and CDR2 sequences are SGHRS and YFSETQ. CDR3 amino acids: CASSLYQVASGNTIYF. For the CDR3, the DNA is TGCGCCAGCAGCTTGTATCAGGTCGCCTCTGGAAACACCATATATTTT.

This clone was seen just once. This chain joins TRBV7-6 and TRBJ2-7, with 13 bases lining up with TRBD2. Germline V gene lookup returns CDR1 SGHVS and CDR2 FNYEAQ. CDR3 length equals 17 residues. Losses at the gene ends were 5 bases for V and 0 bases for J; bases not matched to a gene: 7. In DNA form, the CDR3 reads TGTGCCAGCAGCGTAGGGACTAGCGGGATGGCCTCCTACGAGCAGTACTTC. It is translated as CASSVGTSGMASYEQYF. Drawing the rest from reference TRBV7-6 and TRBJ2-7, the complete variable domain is GAGVSQSPRYKVTKRGQDVALRCDPISGHVSLYWYRQALGQGPEFLTYFNYEAQQDKSGLPNDRFSAERPEGSISTLTIQRTEQRDSAMYRCASSVGTSGMASYEQYFGPGTRLTVT.

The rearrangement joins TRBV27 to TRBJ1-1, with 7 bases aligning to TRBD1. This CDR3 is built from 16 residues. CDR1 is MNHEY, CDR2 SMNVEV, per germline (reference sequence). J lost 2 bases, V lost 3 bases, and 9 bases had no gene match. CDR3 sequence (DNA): TGTGCCAGCAGTTTTGACCCCCGGGACAGAAACACTGAAGCTTTCTTT. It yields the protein CASSFDPRDRNTEAFF.

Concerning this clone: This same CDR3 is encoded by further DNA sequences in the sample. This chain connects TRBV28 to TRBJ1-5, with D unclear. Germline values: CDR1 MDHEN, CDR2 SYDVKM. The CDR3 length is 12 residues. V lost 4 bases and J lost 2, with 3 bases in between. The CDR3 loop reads CASSWGNQPQHF. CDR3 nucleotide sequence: TGTGCCAGCAGTTGGGGCAATCAGCCCCAGCATTTT.

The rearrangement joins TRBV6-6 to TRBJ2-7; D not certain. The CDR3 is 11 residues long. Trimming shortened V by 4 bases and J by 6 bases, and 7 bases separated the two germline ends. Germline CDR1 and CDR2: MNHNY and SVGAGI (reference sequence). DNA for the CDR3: TGTGCCAGCAGTTTCTCAGGCGAGCAGTACTTC. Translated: CASSFSGEQYF.

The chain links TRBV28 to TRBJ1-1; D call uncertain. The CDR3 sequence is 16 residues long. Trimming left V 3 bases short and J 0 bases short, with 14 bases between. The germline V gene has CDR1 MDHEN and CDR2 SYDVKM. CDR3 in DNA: TGTGCCAGCAGTTTCGGGCGACTAAAGCTGAACACTGAAGCTTTCTTT. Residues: CASSFGRLKLNTEAFF. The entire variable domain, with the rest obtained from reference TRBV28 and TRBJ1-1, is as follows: DVKVTQSSRYLVKRTGEKVFLECVQDMDHENMFWYRQDPGLGLRLIYFSYDVKMKEKGDIPEGYSVSREKKERFSLILESASTNQTSMYLCASSFGRLKLNTEAFFGQGTRLTVV.

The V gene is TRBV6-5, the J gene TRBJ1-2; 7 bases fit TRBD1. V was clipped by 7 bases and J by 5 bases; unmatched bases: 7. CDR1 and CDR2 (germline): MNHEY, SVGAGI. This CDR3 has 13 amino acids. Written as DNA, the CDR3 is TGTGCCAGCATGTCAACAGGGGAGTATGGCTACACCTTC. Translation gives CASMSTGEYGYTF.

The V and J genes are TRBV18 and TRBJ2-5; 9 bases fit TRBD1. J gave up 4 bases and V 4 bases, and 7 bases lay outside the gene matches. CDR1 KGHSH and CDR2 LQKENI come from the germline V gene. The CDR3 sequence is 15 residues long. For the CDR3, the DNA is TGTGCCAGCTCACAGGGACAGGGTCTGCGAGAGACCCAGTACTTC. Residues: CASSQGQGLRETQYF.

CDR3 region: CASSLGLADMYNEQFF. The CDR3 DNA sequence: TGTGCCAGCAGCCTAGGACTAGCGGACATGTACAATGAGCAGTTCTTC. The chain is built from TRBV7-3 and TRBJ2-1, with 10 bases matching TRBD2. V gave up 5 bases and J gave up 4 bases; unmatched junction bases: 8. The CDR3 runs 16 residues. The germline CDR1 and CDR2 sequences are SGHTA and FQGTGA.

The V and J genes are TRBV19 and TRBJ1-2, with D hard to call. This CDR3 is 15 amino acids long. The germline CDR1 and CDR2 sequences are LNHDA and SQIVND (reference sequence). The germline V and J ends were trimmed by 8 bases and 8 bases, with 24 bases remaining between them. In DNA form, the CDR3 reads TGTGCCAGTCTTGACCCGGATCTTCCCGAAAGGGGCTACACCTTC. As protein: CASLDPDLPERGYTF.

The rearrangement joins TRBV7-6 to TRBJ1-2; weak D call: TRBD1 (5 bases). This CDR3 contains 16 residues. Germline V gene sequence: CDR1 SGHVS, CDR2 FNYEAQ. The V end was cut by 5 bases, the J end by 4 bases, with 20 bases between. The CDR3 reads CASSADTGRGVYGYTF. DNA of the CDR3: TGTGCCAGCAGCGCCGACACAGGACGGGGGGTCTATGGCTACACCTTC. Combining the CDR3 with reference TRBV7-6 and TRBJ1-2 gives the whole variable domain GAGVSQSPRYKVTKRGQDVALRCDPISGHVSLYWYRQALGQGPEFLTYFNYEAQQDKSGLPNDRFSAERPEGSISTLTIQRTEQRDSAMYRCASSADTGRGVYGYTFGSGTRLTVV.

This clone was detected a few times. In DNA, the CDR3 is TGTGCCAGTAGTATAAAAAGGGGAGACATGAACACTGAAGCTTTCTTT. Protein: CASSIKRGDMNTEAFF. The rearrangement uses TRBV19 and TRBJ1-1; tentative D call: TRBD1 (5 bases). Trimming stripped 2 bases from V and 0 bases from J, with 13 bases between. This CDR3 is 16 amino acids long. From germline, CDR1 is LNHDA and CDR2 SQIVND (reference sequence).

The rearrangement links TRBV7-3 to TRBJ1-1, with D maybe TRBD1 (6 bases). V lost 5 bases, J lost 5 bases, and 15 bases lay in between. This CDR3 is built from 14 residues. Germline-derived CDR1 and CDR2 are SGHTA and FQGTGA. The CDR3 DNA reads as TGTGCCAGCAGCGCACAGGGCGGGAGAACTGAAGCTTTCTTT. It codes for CASSAQGGRTEAFF. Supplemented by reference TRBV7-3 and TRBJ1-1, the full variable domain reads GAGVSQTPSNKVTEKGKYVELRCDPISGHTALYWYRQSLGQGPEFLIYFQGTGAADDSGLPNDRFFAVRPEGSVSTLKIQRTERGDSAVYLCASSAQGGRTEAFFGQGTRLTVV.

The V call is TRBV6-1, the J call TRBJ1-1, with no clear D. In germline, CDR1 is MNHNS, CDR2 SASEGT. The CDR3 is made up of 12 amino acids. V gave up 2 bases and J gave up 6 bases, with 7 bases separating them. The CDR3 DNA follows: TGTGCCAGCAGTGAACTAACGTCTGAAGCTTTCTTT. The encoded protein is CASSELTSEAFF.

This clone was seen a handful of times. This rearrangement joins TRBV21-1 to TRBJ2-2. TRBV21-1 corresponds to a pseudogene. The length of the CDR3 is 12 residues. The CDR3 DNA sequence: TGTGCCAGCAGCAAAGAAGTCCGGGAGCTGTTTTTT. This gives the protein CASSKEVRELFF.